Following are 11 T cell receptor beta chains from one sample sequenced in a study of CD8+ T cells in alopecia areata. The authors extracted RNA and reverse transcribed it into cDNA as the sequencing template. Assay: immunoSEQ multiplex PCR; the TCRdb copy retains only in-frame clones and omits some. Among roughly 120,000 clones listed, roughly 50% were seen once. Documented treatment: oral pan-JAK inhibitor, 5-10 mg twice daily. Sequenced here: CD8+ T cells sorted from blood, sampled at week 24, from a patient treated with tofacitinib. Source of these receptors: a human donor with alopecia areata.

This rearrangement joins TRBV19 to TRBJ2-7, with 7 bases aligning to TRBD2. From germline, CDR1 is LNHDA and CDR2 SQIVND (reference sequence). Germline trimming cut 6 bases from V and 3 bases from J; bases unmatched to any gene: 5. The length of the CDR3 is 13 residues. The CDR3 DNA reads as TGTGCCAGTAGCCTGACTAGCAACTACGAGCAGTACTTC. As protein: CASSLTSNYEQYF.

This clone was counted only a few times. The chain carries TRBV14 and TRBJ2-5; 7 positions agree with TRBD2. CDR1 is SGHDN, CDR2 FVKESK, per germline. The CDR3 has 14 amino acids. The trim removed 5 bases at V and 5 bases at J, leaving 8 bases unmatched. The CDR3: CASSEWTRMETQYF. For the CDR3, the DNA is TGTGCCAGCAGCGAATGGACTAGGATGGAGACCCAGTACTTC.

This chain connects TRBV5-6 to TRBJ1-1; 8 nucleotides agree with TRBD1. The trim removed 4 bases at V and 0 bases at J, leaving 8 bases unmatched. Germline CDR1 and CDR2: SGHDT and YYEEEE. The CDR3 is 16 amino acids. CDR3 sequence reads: CASSTDRELMNTEAFF. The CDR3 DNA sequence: TGTGCCAGCAGCACGGACAGGGAACTCATGAACACTGAAGCTTTCTTT.

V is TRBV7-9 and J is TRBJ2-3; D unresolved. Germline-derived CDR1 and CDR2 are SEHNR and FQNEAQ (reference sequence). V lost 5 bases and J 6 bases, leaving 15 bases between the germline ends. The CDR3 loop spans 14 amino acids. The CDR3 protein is CASSPPIGPDTQYF. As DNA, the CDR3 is TGTGCCAGCAGCCCCCCAATTGGCCCGGATACGCAGTATTTT.

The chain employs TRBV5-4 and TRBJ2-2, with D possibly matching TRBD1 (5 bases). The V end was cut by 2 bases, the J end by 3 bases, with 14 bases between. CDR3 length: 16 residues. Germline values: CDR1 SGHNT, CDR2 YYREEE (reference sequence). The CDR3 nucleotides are TGTGCCAGCAGCTTAGGAAGGGGCGGTGACACCGGGGAGCTGTTTTTT. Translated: CASSLGRGGDTGELFF.

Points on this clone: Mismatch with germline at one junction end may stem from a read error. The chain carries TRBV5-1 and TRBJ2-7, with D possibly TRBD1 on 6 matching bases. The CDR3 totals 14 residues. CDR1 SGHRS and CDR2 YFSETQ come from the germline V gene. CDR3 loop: CASSEQGFSYEQYF. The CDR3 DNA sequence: TGTGCCAGCAGCGAACAGGGATTCTCCTACGAGCAGTACTTC.

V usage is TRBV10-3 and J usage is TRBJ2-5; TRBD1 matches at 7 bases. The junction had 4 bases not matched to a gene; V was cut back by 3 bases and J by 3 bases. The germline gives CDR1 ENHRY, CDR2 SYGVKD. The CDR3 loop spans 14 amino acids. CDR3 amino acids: CAISDPGQKETQYF. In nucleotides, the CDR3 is TGTGCCATCAGTGACCCGGGACAGAAAGAGACCCAGTACTTC.

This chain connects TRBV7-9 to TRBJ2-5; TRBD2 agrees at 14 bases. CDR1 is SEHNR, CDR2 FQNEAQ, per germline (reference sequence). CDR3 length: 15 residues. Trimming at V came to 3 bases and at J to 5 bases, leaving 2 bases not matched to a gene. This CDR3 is CASSLGLAGVETQYF. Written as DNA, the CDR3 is TGTGCCAGCAGCTTGGGACTAGCGGGGGTTGAGACCCAGTACTTC.

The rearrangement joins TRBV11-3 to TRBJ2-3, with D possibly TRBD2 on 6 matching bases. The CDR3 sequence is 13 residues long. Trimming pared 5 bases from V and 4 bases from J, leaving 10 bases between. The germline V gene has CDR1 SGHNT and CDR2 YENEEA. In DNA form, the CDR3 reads TGTGCCAGCAGCCCGCGGGATTCAGATACGCAGTATTTT. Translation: CASSPRDSDTQYF.

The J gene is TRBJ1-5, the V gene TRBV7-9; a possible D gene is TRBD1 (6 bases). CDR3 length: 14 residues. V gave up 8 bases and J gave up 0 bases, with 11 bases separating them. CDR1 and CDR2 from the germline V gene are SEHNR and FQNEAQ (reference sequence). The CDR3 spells CASGTGASNQPQHF. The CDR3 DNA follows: TGTGCCAGCGGCACGGGGGCTAGCAATCAGCCCCAGCATTTT.

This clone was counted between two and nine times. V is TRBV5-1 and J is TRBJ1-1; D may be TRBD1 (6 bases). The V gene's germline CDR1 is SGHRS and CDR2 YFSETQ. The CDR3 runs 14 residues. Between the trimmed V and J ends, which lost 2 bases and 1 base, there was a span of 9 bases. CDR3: CASSLQGWNTEAFF. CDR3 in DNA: TGCGCCAGCAGCTTACAGGGATGGAACACTGAAGCTTTCTTT.